Presented here are 26 T cell receptor beta chains from one specimen sequenced in a study of PD-1 blockade in classical Hodgkin lymphoma. All trial patients relapsed after autologous stem cell transplantation. Assay used: immunoSEQ multiplex PCR; TCRdb lists only in-frame clones, some missing. This table has about 84,000 clones, about nine tenths appearing once. Source: peripheral blood mononuclear cells (PBMCs), taken at baseline. These TCRs come from a human donor with classical Hodgkin lymphoma.

This clone was found a few times. The rearrangement joins TRBV4-3 to TRBJ2-1, with D possibly matching TRBD2 (6 bases). The CDR3 covers 16 residues. Between the trimmed V and J ends, which lost 0 bases and 4 bases, there was a span of 13 bases. Germline CDR1 and CDR2: LGHNA and YSLEER. The CDR3 here is CASSQDLASEYNEQFF. Here the CDR3 DNA reads TGCGCCAGCAGCCAAGATCTGGCTAGCGAGTACAATGAGCAGTTCTTC.

This clone occurred many times. The rearrangement uses TRBV30 and TRBJ1-3, with 7 bases matching TRBD1. In germline, CDR1 is GTSNPN, CDR2 SVGIG (reference sequence). Trimming removed 1 base from V and 0 bases from J; junction bases left unmatched: 9. This CDR3 comprises 17 residues. The CDR3 is CAWSDWTGWYSGNTIYF. DNA of the CDR3: TGTGCCTGGAGTGACTGGACAGGATGGTACTCTGGAAACACCATATATTTT.

This sequence joins TRBV5-1 and TRBJ2-7; 12 bases line up with TRBD2. Germline V lookup: CDR1 SGHRS, CDR2 YFSETQ. The CDR3 has 16 amino acids. Unmatched junction bases numbered 7, after V lost 2 bases and J lost 4 bases. The DNA for the CDR3 is TGCGCCAGCAGCTTAACTAGCGGGAGGAAATATTACGAGCAGTACTTC. Amino acids: CASSLTSGRKYYEQYF.

The CDR3 loop reads CASSRGDGDTDTQYF. The CDR3 DNA reads as TGTGCCAGCAGTAGAGGAGACGGGGACACAGATACGCAGTATTTT. V usage is TRBV27 and J usage is TRBJ2-3; possibly TRBD2 for D (5 bases). Germline assignment: CDR1 MNHEY and CDR2 SMNVEV (reference sequence). The ends were cut back, 5 bases at V and 2 bases at J, with 14 bases in the middle. The CDR3 is made up of 15 amino acids.

This chain joins TRBV4-2 and TRBJ2-7; 9 bases match TRBD1. The germline CDR1 and CDR2 sequences are LGHNA and YNFKEQ. Trimming at V came to 1 base and at J to 7 bases, leaving 11 bases not matched to a gene. The CDR3 loop spans 16 amino acids. CDR3 bases: TGTGCCAGCAGCCAAGGTTCAACGACAGGGGGGTGGGAGCAGTACTTC. The encoded protein is CASSQGSTTGGWEQYF.

The V call is TRBV6-1, the J call TRBJ1-1; D is undetermined. Germline V gene sequence: CDR1 MNHNS, CDR2 SASEGT. The CDR3 spans 13 residues. The V and J ends lost 3 bases and 0 bases respectively, with 5 bases between them. The CDR3 sequence: CASSDLVNTEAFF. The CDR3 DNA reads as TGTGCCAGCAGTGACTTAGTGAACACTGAAGCTTTCTTT.

The chain has TRBV4-3 and TRBJ2-2; 10 nucleotides align to TRBD2. Germline CDR1 reads LGHNA; CDR2 reads YSLEER. V dropped 0 bases and J dropped 5; count of bases not matched to a gene: 9. The CDR3 consists of 18 residues. CDR3 in amino acids: CASSQDPASGSATGELFF. For the CDR3, the DNA is TGCGCCAGCAGCCAAGATCCGGCTAGCGGGAGTGCTACCGGGGAGCTGTTTTTT.

The CDR3 DNA sequence: TGTGCCAGCAGGCGGACAAATGGAAACACCATATATTTT. It specifies CASRRTNGNTIYF. The chain combines TRBV6-5 with TRBJ1-3; D possibly corresponds to TRBD1 (5 bases). This CDR3 is 13 amino acids long. The V and J ends lost 6 bases and 3 bases respectively, with 9 bases between them. The germline CDR1 and CDR2 sequences are MNHEY and SVGAGI.

The chain uses TRBV19 and TRBJ2-5, with 7 bases identical to TRBD2. Germline-derived CDR1 and CDR2 are LNHDA and SQIVND (reference sequence). The CDR3 is made up of 16 amino acids. Trimming removed 3 bases from V and 1 base from J; junction bases left unmatched: 8. CDR3 sequence (DNA): TGTGCCAGTAGTATCCGGGAGGCGCAAACCCAAGAGACCCAGTACTTC. It encodes CASSIREAQTQETQYF.

V is TRBV6-1 and J is TRBJ2-3; 9 bases map to TRBD1. This CDR3 comprises 15 residues. The J segment lost 1 base and the V segment lost 5 bases, leaving 4 bases of the junction unmatched. Germline CDR1 MNHNS, CDR2 SASEGT. The CDR3 bases are TGTGCCAGCAGTACAGGGGGCGGGGGCACAGATACGCAGTATTTT. The encoded protein is CASSTGGGGTDTQYF.

The chain recombines TRBV7-2 with TRBJ2-3; D not certain. Per the germline V gene, CDR1 is SGHTA and CDR2 is FQGNSA. V lost 2 bases, J lost 2 bases, and 8 bases lay in between. CDR3 length equals 14 residues. The CDR3: CASSLISNTDTQYF. The CDR3 DNA is TGTGCCAGCAGCTTAATATCCAACACAGATACGCAGTATTTT.

This clone was observed a handful of times. The CDR3 protein is CASSLDMPSEQYF. The DNA of the CDR3 is TGTGCCAGCAGCTTAGATATGCCTTCCGAGCAGTACTTC. The rearrangement links TRBV11-2 to TRBJ2-7; unclear D gene. This CDR3 has 13 amino acids. Germline CDR1 reads SGHAT; CDR2 reads FQNNGV. V lost 0 bases to trimming and J lost 6 bases, with 9 bases between them.

The chain uses TRBV10-3 and TRBJ2-1; a possible D gene is TRBD2 (5 bases). The V end lost 7 bases, the J end lost 7 bases, and 14 bases lay between the germline ends. There are 13 residues in the CDR3. Germline lookup yields CDR1 ENHRY and CDR2 SYGVKD. The CDR3 loop reads CAIKSAERNEQFF. CDR3 nucleotide sequence: TGTGCCATCAAGTCGGCGGAGCGGAATGAGCAGTTCTTC.

This chain links TRBV7-2 with TRBJ2-1; 8 bases align to TRBD2. The germline gives CDR1 SGHTA, CDR2 FQGNSA. The CDR3 is made up of 14 amino acids. V shed 6 bases and J 4 bases; nucleotides not matched to a gene: 5. The CDR3 region has the DNA TGTGCCAGCAGGCCGGGACTAGGTTACAATGAGCAGTTCTTC. As protein: CASRPGLGYNEQFF.

This chain joins TRBV6-6 and TRBJ1-2, with 12 bases aligning to TRBD1. Germline V gene lookup returns CDR1 MNHNY and CDR2 SVGAGI (reference sequence). This CDR3 is 13 amino acids long. Unmatched junction bases numbered 6, after V lost 6 bases and J lost 10 bases. The CDR3 region has the DNA TGTGCCAGCAGGAAAGGGACAGGGGGCGACTACACCTTC. Protein product: CASRKGTGGDYTF.

This chain links TRBV6-8 with TRBJ1-2; 7 nucleotides align to TRBD1. The CDR3 sequence is 17 residues long. In germline, CDR1 is MNHGY, CDR2 SAAAGT. After removal of 0 bases from V and 7 bases from J, the junction contained 14 bases not matched to a gene. CDR3: CASSYSSPLKGASGYTF. The CDR3 DNA is TGTGCCAGCAGTTACTCGAGTCCCCTTAAGGGGGCAAGTGGCTACACCTTC.

The rearrangement links TRBV6-6 to TRBJ1-1; D unclear. Trimming stripped 6 bases from V and 0 bases from J, with 5 bases between. Germline V gene lookup returns CDR1 MNHNY and CDR2 SVGAGI (reference sequence). The length of the CDR3 is 12 residues. For the CDR3, the DNA is TGTGCCAGCAGCCTGCTGAACACTGAAGCTTTCTTT. Translated: CASSLLNTEAFF.

This clone was counted a single time. This sequence joins TRBV20-1 and TRBJ2-1; the D call may be TRBD1 or TRBD2 (6 bases each). Trimming stripped 7 bases from V and 5 bases from J, with 9 bases between. Germline CDR1 and CDR2: DFQATT and SNEGSKA (reference sequence). This CDR3 is built from 11 residues. Here the CDR3 DNA reads TGCAGTGTAAGGGGGGACAATGAGCAGTTCTTC. It yields the protein CSVRGDNEQFF.

V is TRBV18 and J is TRBJ1-1; D may be TRBD1 (5 bases). The CDR3 is 16 amino acids. V lost 0 bases and J lost 1, with 12 bases in between. Per the germline V gene, CDR1 is KGHSH and CDR2 is LQKENI. The CDR3 nucleotides read TGTGCCAGCTCACCACCGGGCATCGGGGGGAACACTGAAGCTTTCTTT. Protein product: CASSPPGIGGNTEAFF. Combining the CDR3 with reference TRBV18 and TRBJ1-1 gives the whole variable domain NAGVMQNPRHLVRRRGQEARLRCSPMKGHSHVYWYRQLPEEGLKFMVYLQKENIIDESGMPKERFSAEFPKEGPSILRIQQVVRGDSAAYFCASSPPGIGGNTEAFFGQGTRLTVV.

The chain links TRBV25-1 to TRBJ2-5, with 11 nucleotides matching TRBD2. CDR3 length equals 16 residues. Losses at the gene ends were 3 bases for V and 4 bases for J; bases not matched to a gene: 7. The germline V gene encodes CDR1 MGHDK and CDR2 SYGVNS. CDR3 amino acids: CASSDFLAGGGETQYF. CDR3 nucleotide sequence: TGTGCCAGCAGTGATTTTCTAGCGGGAGGAGGAGAGACCCAGTACTTC.

This clone has only a few counts. The chain employs TRBV10-3 and TRBJ1-1, with TRBD1 matching over 8 bases. The CDR3 runs 14 residues. V lost 7 bases and J lost 6; bases outside the gene matches: 10. Germline-derived CDR1 and CDR2 are ENHRY and SYGVKD. In DNA form, the CDR3 reads TGTGCCATCACCTACTCCGACAGGGGCGCTGAAGCTTTCTTT. Translation: CAITYSDRGAEAFF.

V and J are TRBV28 and TRBJ1-2, with no clear D. Trimming stripped 7 bases from V and 8 bases from J, with 17 bases between. The germline gives CDR1 MDHEN, CDR2 SYDVKM. The CDR3 totals 13 residues. CDR3 protein: CASNLGVAGGYTF. Here the CDR3 DNA reads TGTGCCAGCAACCTCGGGGTGGCCGGCGGCTACACCTTC.

The V call is TRBV7-2, the J call TRBJ1-2; D call uncertain. CDR1 SGHTA and CDR2 FQGNSA come from the germline V gene. The ends were cut back, 4 bases at V and 3 bases at J, with 12 bases in the middle. CDR3 length: 14 amino acids. CDR3 residues: CASSSPFEYYGYTF. Written as DNA, the CDR3 is TGTGCCAGCAGCTCGCCCTTCGAATACTATGGCTACACCTTC. Complete variable domain (other parts from reference TRBV7-2 and TRBJ1-2): GAGVSQSPSNKVTEKGKDVELRCDPISGHTALYWYRQSLGQGLEFLIYFQGNSAPDKSGLPSDRFSAERTGGSVSTLTIQRTQQEDSAVYLCASSSPFEYYGYTFGSGTRLTVV.

This clone has only one observation. The genes are TRBV5-5 and TRBJ2-6, with D tentatively TRBD1 (7 bases). Germline-derived CDR1 and CDR2 are SGHKS and YYEKEE (reference sequence). Trimming removed 2 bases at V and 0 bases at J, with 18 bases between. CDR3 length: 19 residues. In nucleotides, the CDR3 is TGTGCCAGCAGCTTCGTGGGGGGACAGCTTTCCTCTGGGGCCAACGTCCTGACTTTC. Translating gives CASSFVGGQLSSGANVLTF. The complete variable domain, with remaining parts taken from reference TRBV5-5 and TRBJ2-6, reads DAGVTQSPTHLIKTRGQQVTLRCSPISGHKSVSWYQQVLGQGPQFIFQYYEKEERGRGNFPDRFSARQFPNYSSELNVNALLLGDSALYLCASSFVGGQLSSGANVLTFGAGSRLTVL.

This clone showed up just once. The gene calls are TRBV19 and TRBJ1-5; perhaps TRBD1 as D (6 bases). CDR3 length: 13 residues. CDR1 is LNHDA and CDR2 is SQIVND in the germline V gene (reference sequence). V shed 8 bases and J shed 2 bases, with 10 bases lying between them. The CDR3 spells CASWTVGNQPQHF. CDR3 nucleotide sequence: TGTGCCAGTTGGACAGTGGGCAATCAGCCCCAGCATTTT.

This rearrangement joins TRBV6-5 to TRBJ2-3; perhaps TRBD1 as D (5 bases). Per the germline V gene, CDR1 is MNHEY and CDR2 is SVGAGI. The V gene lost 2 bases and the J gene lost 0 bases, with 9 bases spanning the gap. The CDR3 is made up of 15 amino acids. CDR3: CASSYRGTSTDTQYF. The CDR3 nucleotides are TGTGCCAGCAGTTACAGGGGAACCAGCACAGATACGCAGTATTTT.